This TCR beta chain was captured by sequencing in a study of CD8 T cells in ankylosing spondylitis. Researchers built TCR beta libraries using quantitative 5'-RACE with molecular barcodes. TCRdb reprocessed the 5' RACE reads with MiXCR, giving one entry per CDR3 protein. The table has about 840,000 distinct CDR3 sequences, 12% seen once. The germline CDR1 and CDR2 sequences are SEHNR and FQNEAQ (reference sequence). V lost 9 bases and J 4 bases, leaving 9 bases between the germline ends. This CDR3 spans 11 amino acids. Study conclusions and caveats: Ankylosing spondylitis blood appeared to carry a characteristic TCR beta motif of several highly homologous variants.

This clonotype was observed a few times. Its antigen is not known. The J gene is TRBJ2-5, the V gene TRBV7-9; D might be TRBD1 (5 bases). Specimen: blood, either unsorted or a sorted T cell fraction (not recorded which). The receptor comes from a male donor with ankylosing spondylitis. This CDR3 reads CASHTGETQYF. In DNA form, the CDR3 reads TGTGCCAGTCACACAGGAGAGACCCAGTACTTC.